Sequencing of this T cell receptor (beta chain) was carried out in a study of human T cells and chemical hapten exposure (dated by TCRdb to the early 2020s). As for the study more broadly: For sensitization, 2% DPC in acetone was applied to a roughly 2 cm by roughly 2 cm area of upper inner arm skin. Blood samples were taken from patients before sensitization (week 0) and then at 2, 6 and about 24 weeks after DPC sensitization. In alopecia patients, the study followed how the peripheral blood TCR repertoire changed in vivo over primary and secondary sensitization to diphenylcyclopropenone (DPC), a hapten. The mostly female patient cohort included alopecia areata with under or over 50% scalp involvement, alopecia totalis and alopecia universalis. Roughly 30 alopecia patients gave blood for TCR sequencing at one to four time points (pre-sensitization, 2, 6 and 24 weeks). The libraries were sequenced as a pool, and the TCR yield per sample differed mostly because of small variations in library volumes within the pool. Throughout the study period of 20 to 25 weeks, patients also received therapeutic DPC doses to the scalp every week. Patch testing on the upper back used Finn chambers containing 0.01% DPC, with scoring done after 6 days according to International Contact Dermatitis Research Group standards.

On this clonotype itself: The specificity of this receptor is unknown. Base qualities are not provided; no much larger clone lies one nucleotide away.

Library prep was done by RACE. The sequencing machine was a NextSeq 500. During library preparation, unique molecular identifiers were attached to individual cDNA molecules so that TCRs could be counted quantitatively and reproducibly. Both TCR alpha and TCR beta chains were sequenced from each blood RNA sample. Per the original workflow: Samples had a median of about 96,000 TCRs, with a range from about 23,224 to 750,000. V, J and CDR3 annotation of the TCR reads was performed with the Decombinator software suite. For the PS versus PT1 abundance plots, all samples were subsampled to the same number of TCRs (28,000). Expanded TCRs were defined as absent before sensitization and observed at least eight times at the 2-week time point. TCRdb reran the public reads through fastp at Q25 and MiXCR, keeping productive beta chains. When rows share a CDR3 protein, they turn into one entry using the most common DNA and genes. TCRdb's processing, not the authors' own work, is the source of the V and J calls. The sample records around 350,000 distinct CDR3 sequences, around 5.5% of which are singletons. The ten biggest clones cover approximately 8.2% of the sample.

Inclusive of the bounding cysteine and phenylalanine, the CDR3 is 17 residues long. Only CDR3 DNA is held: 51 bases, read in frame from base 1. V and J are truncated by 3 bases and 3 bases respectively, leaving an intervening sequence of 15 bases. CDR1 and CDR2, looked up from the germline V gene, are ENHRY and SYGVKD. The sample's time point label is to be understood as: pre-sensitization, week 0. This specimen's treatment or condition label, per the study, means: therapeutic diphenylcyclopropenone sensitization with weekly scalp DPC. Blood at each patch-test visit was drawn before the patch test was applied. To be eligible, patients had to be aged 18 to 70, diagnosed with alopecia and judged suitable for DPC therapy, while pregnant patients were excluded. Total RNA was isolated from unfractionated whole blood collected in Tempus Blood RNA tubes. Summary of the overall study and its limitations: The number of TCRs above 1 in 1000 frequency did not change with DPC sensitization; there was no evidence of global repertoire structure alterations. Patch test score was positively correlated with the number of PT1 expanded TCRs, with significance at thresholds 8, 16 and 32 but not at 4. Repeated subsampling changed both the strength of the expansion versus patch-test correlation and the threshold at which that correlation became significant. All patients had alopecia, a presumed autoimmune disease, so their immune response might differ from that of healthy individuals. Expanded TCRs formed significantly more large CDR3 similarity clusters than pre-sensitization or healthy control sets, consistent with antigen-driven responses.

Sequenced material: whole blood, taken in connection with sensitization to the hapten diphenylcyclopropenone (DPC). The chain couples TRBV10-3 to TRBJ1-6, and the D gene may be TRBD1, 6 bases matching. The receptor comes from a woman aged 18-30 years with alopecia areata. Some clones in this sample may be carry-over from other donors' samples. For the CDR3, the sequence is CAISEGGGSDYNSPLHF. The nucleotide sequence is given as TGTGCCATCAGTGAAGGGGGGGGCAGCGACTATAATTCACCCCTCCACTTT.